This T cell receptor beta chain was retrieved from a study of OX40 agonist ivuxolimab in advanced cancers. Study-level results: The average count of expanded clones was higher among CD8+ T cells than among CD4+.

Assay: immunoSEQ multiplex PCR; the TCRdb copy retains only in-frame clones and omits some. The sample yields over 100,000 clones, around 93% seen once. Unmatched junction bases numbered 4, after V lost 2 bases and J lost 4 bases. CDR1 is MNHEY, CDR2 SVGAGI, per germline. This CDR3 is 16 amino acids long. Turning to this clone: Its antigen is not identified.

This chain connects TRBV6-5 to TRBJ2-2, with 10 bases fitting TRBD1. The sequence derives from an adult with an advanced solid tumor such as melanoma, head and neck, liver or kidney cancer. Sequenced material: CD4+ or CD8+ T cells sorted from blood, taken in a trial of the OX40 agonist ivuxolimab. This chain's CDR3 is CASSYAGTGVTGELFF. The CDR3 nucleotides are TGTGCCAGCAGTTACGCCGGGACAGGGGTCACCGGGGAGCTGTTTTTT.